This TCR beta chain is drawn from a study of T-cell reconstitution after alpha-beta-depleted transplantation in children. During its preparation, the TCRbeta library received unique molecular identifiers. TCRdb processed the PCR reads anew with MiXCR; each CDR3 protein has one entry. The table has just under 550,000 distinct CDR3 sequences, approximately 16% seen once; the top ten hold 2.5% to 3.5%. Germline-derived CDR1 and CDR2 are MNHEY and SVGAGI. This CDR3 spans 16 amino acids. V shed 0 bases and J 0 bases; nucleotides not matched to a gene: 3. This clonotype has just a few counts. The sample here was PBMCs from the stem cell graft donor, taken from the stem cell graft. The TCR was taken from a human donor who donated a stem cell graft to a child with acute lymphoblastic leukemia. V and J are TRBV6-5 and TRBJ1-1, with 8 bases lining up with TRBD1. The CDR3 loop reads CASSYSQGAMNTEAFF. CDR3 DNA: TGTGCCAGCAGTTACTCGCAGGGGGCAATGAACACTGAAGCTTTCTTT.